A selection of T cell receptor beta chains follows, all from one sample in a study of blood T cell repertoires in COVID-19. Method: immunoSEQ multiplex PCR; TCRdb's copy keeps in-frame clones and lacks some. The sample contains roughly 180,000 clones, about 81% of which appear only once. Specimen: peripheral blood. The receptors here all came from a woman of 80 years or more with COVID-19, enrolled during active disease. Each CDR3 is given with its conserved first and last residue. Fields, in order: clone size, J gene, D gene, V gene, CDR3 DNA, CDR3 protein. A D gene is named only where the DNA matches it firmly. Size is stated for part of the rows, as once, few or many counts, or as a class when the clone is expanded.

size: once
J: TRBJ2-5
D: TRBD2
V: TRBV10-3
DNA: TGTGCCATCAGTGAGCTGCGGGGGGCAAAAGAGACCCAGTACTTC
CDR3: CAISELRGAKETQYF

size: NA
J: TRBJ1-2
D: TRBD1
V: TRBV5-6
DNA: TGTGCCAGCAGCGGACAGGGGGTCTTTGGCTACACCTTC
CDR3: CASSGQGVFGYTF

size: NA
J: TRBJ1-2
D: TRBD1
V: TRBV28
DNA: TGTGCCAGCAGTTCACCGGGACAGGGACTAAATGGCTACACCTTC
CDR3: CASSSPGQGLNGYTF

size: NA
J: TRBJ1-2
D: TRBD1
V: TRBV19
DNA: TGTGCCAGTAGTCCCCGGGACAGGAGCTATGGCTACACCTTC
CDR3: CASSPRDRSYGYTF

size: NA
J: TRBJ1-1
D: TRBD1
V: TRBV7-9
DNA: TGTGCCAGCAGCTACGGAACTACAGGGGGCACTGAAGCTTTCTTT
CDR3: CASSYGTTGGTEAFF

size: NA
J: TRBJ2-1
D: TRBD2
V: TRBV27
DNA: TGTGCCAGCAGTTTTAGCGGGGGGCCTTACAATGAGCAGTTCTTC
CDR3: CASSFSGGPYNEQFF

size: NA
J: TRBJ2-7
D: NA
V: TRBV6-2/TRBV6-3
DNA: TGTGCCAGCAGCCTCCTTGGGGCAGGGCGGTTAGACGAGCAGTACTTC
CDR3: CASSLLGAGRLDEQYF

size: once
J: TRBJ1-2
D: NA
V: TRBV12-3/TRBV12-4
DNA: TGTGCCAGCAGGTCAGGGGTCTGGGGCTACACCTTC
CDR3: CASRSGVWGYTF

size: NA
J: TRBJ2-1
D: TRBD2
V: TRBV2
DNA: TGTGCCAGCAGTGAGGGGACTAGCGGTAACAATGAGCAGTTCTTC
CDR3: CASSEGTSGNNEQFF

size: few
J: TRBJ2-7
D: TRBD2
V: TRBV5-1
DNA: TGCGCCAGCAGCACAGCAGCGGGAGGCTCCTACGAGCAGTACTTC
CDR3: CASSTAAGGSYEQYF

size: NA
J: TRBJ2-1
D: NA
V: TRBV9
DNA: TGTGCCAGCAGCGTAGTCCTGGGGGCCAAATACAATGAGCAGTTCTTC
CDR3: CASSVVLGAKYNEQFF

size: NA
J: TRBJ2-3
D: NA
V: TRBV5-1
DNA: TGCGCCAGCAGCTTTGGGGCGGATTTCACAGATACGCAGTATTTT
CDR3: CASSFGADFTDTQYF

size: NA
J: TRBJ2-7
D: TRBD1
V: TRBV10-3
DNA: TGTGCCATCAGTGGGGATGGGACAGGGGGCTACGAGCAGTACTTC
CDR3: CAISGDGTGGYEQYF

size: NA
J: TRBJ2-5
D: NA
V: TRBV29-1
DNA: TGCAGCGCCTCCACAGGGTTAGAGACCCAGTACTTC
CDR3: CSASTGLETQYF

size: NA
J: TRBJ1-6
D: NA
V: TRBV30
DNA: TGTGCCTGGAACACGGGGGGCGCGGTCTCCTATAATTCACCCCTCCACTTT
CDR3: CAWNTGGAVSYNSPLHF

size: NA
J: TRBJ2-7
D: NA
V: TRBV6-5
DNA: TGTGCCAGTCGGGAAAGGGCTAACTACGAGCAGTACTTC
CDR3: CASRERANYEQYF

size: NA
J: TRBJ2-3
D: TRBD1
V: TRBV4-1
DNA: TGCGCCAGCAGCCCCCGCCTACAGGGGAGAAGCACAGATACGCAGTATTTT
CDR3: CASSPRLQGRSTDTQYF

size: NA
J: TRBJ2-7
D: NA
V: TRBV6-2/TRBV6-3
DNA: TGTGCCAGCAGTTATTCCCCCCACGCGAGCTCCTACGAGCAGTACTTC
CDR3: CASSYSPHASSYEQYF

size: once
J: TRBJ1-1
D: TRBD1
V: TRBV6-6
DNA: TGTGCCAGCAGTTCTCTACAGGGGGCATCTGAAGCTTTCTTT
CDR3: CASSSLQGASEAFF

size: NA
J: TRBJ1-2
D: NA
V: TRBV10-1
DNA: TGCGCCAGCAGTGTGGTAGGAGATAACTATGGCTACACCTTC
CDR3: CASSVVGDNYGYTF

size: NA
J: TRBJ2-7
D: NA
V: TRBV2
DNA: TGTGCCAGCAGTGGTCTGACAGGAACCTACGAGCAGTACTTC
CDR3: CASSGLTGTYEQYF

size: NA
J: TRBJ1-5
D: NA
V: TRBV2
DNA: TGTGCCAGCAGTTCGGCCCAGGGGTATAGCAATCAGCCCCAGCATTTT
CDR3: CASSSAQGYSNQPQHF

size: NA
J: TRBJ2-2
D: TRBD2
V: TRBV7-2
DNA: TGTGCCAGCAGCTTCACGCTAGCGGGGGGCCCGGAGCTGTTTTTT
CDR3: CASSFTLAGGPELFF

size: NA
J: TRBJ2-7
D: NA
V: TRBV28
DNA: TGTGCCAGCAGCGCCCCCGAGAGAGCCTACGAGCAGTACTTC
CDR3: CASSAPERAYEQYF

size: NA
J: TRBJ1-2
D: NA
V: TRBV6-5
DNA: TGTGCCAGCAGTTACTGGTCAGGCTATGGCTACACCTTC
CDR3: CASSYWSGYGYTF

size: NA
J: TRBJ2-7
D: NA
V: TRBV7-6
DNA: TGTGCCAGCAGCTTAGGTACCAACGGGGTCTACGAGCAGTACTTC
CDR3: CASSLGTNGVYEQYF

size: NA
J: TRBJ2-1
D: TRBD2
V: TRBV5-1
DNA: TGCGCCAGCAGCTTGGCCGTAGCGGGAGGCCTTAGCTCCTACAATGAGCAGTTCTTC
CDR3: CASSLAVAGGLSSYNEQFF

size: once
J: TRBJ1-2
D: NA
V: TRBV7-9
DNA: TGTGCCAGCAGCCCAGGGTTCAACTATGGCTACACCTTC
CDR3: CASSPGFNYGYTF

size: NA
J: TRBJ1-2
D: NA
V: TRBV5-6
DNA: TGTGCCAGCAGCTTGTCAGCTAACTATGGCTACACCTTC
CDR3: CASSLSANYGYTF

size: NA
J: TRBJ1-1
D: NA
V: TRBV4-1
DNA: TGCGCCAGCAGCCAAGGATTTGGGGCGAACACTGAAGCTTTCTTT
CDR3: CASSQGFGANTEAFF

size: few
J: TRBJ2-2
D: TRBD2
V: TRBV27
DNA: TGTGCCAGCAGTCTGACTAGCTCCGGGGAGCTGTTTTTT
CDR3: CASSLTSSGELFF

size: NA
J: TRBJ2-5
D: TRBD2
V: TRBV28
DNA: TGTGCCAGCAGAACACCTAGCGGGAGCGGAGAGACCCAGTACTTC
CDR3: CASRTPSGSGETQYF

size: NA
J: TRBJ1-3
D: NA
V: TRBV25-1
DNA: TGTGCCAGCAGTGAGGGTGGCAGGCTACCCTCTGGAAACACCATATATTTT
CDR3: CASSEGGRLPSGNTIYF

size: many
J: TRBJ1-3
D: NA
V: TRBV2
DNA: TGTGCCAGCAGTGAATCTTATGGCTTGATCGGAAACACCATATATTTT
CDR3: CASSESYGLIGNTIYF

size: NA
J: TRBJ1-4
D: NA
V: TRBV3-1/TRBV3-2
DNA: TGTGCCAGCAGCCAAGCCTGGGGCAGGGGTAATGAAAAACTGTTTTTT
CDR3: CASSQAWGRGNEKLFF

size: NA
J: TRBJ2-3
D: NA
V: TRBV9
DNA: TGTGCCAGCAGCTCGGACTCTTACACCACAGATACGCAGTATTTT
CDR3: CASSSDSYTTDTQYF

size: NA
J: TRBJ1-2
D: TRBD1
V: TRBV7-9
DNA: TGTGCCAGCAGCCACGGGACAGGGAGAGACACCTTC
CDR3: CASSHGTGRDTF

size: NA
J: TRBJ1-2
D: NA
V: TRBV15
DNA: TGTGCCACCAGCAGAGACAGAAGTGGCTACACCTTC
CDR3: CATSRDRSGYTF

size: NA
J: TRBJ2-1
D: NA
V: TRBV19
DNA: TGTGCCAGTAGCAATATAGAGAGTGTCTACAATGAGCAGTTCTTC
CDR3: CASSNIESVYNEQFF

size: NA
J: TRBJ1-5
D: TRBD1
V: TRBV7-2
DNA: TGTGCCAGCAGCCCCAACTCCGGGACAGGGAGCCAGCCCCAGCATTTT
CDR3: CASSPNSGTGSQPQHF

size: NA
J: TRBJ2-1
D: NA
V: TRBV13
DNA: TGTGCCAGCAGCCGCCCGACTAGTCGTCTGTTCTTC
CDR3: CASSRPTSRLFF

size: NA
J: TRBJ2-7
D: TRBD2
V: TRBV4-2
DNA: TGTGCCAGCAGCCAAGAGGCGGGAGCGGGGTACTACGAGCAGTACTTC
CDR3: CASSQEAGAGYYEQYF

size: NA
J: TRBJ1-1
D: NA
V: TRBV19
DNA: TGTGCCAGTAGCAACCCCCCTGATTACGGGGCTTTCTTT
CDR3: CASSNPPDYGAFF